This T cell receptor (beta chain) originates from a study of a mutant IDH1 vaccine in newly diagnosed glioma. Whole-study context: Those enrolled had earlier been treated with radiotherapy, temozolomide, or both, mostly both. Study-level points and caveats: Pseudoprogression seemed unlinked to shifts in top peripheral T cell clonotypes. Patients mounted vaccine-induced immune responses in 93.3% of cases.

The V and J ends lost 6 bases and 0 bases respectively, with 8 bases between them. The V gene's germline CDR1 is MNHEY and CDR2 SMNVEV (reference sequence). The CDR3 totals 14 residues. Documented time point: baseline, week 1 (first vaccination visit). Treatment described: pre-vaccination baseline after standard-of-care therapy. Tumors from donors were new WHO grade 3 or 4 IDH1-mutant astrocytomas with ATRX loss. Details on this clone: Antigen unknown.

Produced via immunoSEQ multiplex PCR; TCRdb's table is partial and in-frame only. The sample lists some 70,000 clones; around 79% were seen once. This chain connects TRBV27 to TRBJ1-4, with D unresolved. The clonotype was recovered from a man aged 50 to 60 with glioma. This sample comprised PBMCs, obtained from a glioma patient treated with radiotherapy, temozolomide or both. This CDR3 reads CASRSTATNEKLFF. CDR3 coding DNA: TGTGCCAGCAGATCCACTGCAACTAATGAAAAACTGTTTTTT.